This T cell receptor (beta chain) was captured by sequencing in a study of cytomegalovirus exposure and HLA in healthy donors. Turning to the study itself: Among 350 to 500 genotyped donors, about 85% fell in the Caucasian-associated ancestry cluster.

The CDR3 is 17 residues long. Deletions cut 5 bases from V and 4 bases from J, with 21 bases between. Germline V gene lookup returns CDR1 SGHAT and CDR2 FQDESV (reference sequence). PCR amplification relied on 60 Vbeta primers (plus 13 Jbeta primers). The repertoire was sequenced with immunoSEQ multiplex PCR; TCRdb's copy has only in-frame clones and lacks some. The top ten clones hold approximately 6.4% of a sample with about 120,000 clones, approximately 8% of them seen once. In its sample, this clone was seen a few times. Material: PBMCs. This receptor was obtained from a woman between 35 and 50 years old in good health and CMV-seropositive. This sequence joins TRBV11-1 and TRBJ2-1; a weak D match, TRBD1 (5 bases). The CDR3 loop is CASSPFQGRAKYNEQFF. CDR3 DNA: TGTGCCAGCAGCCCTTTCCAGGGTCGGGCCAAGTACAATGAGCAGTTCTTC.